The 26 T cell receptor beta chains reported below all come from one sample, sequenced in a study of brain T cells in children with intractable seizures (dated by TCRdb to 2020 to 2022). In the paper's terms, the time point label means: resected brain tissue, or blood drawn just prior to surgery. Library generation was performed with the immunoSEQ multiplex PCR assay. TCRdb stores this immuneACCESS table with in-frame sequences only. Part of the clones is absent; in the studies checked, under half of the shortfall reflects unresolved V genes, and no reason is known for the rest. In all, the sample holds roughly 110,000 clones, and 90% to 95% of those were seen once. The ten largest make up 3.8% of the sample. Source: peripheral blood, taken at surgery. The receptors come from a boy in the first two years of life with hemimegalencephaly and intractable seizures.

This clone was observed once. V gene TRBV2 combines with J gene TRBJ2-7; 11 bases align to TRBD2. Germline CDR1 and CDR2: SNHLY and FYNNEI. The trim removed 6 bases at V and 2 bases at J, leaving 6 bases unmatched. The CDR3 sequence is 15 residues long. The CDR3 sequence: CASRLLAGETYEQYF. CDR3 DNA sequence: TGTGCCAGCAGATTACTAGCGGGAGAAACCTACGAGCAGTACTTC.

This chain's CDR3 is CASSQAGPPGDTQYF. As DNA, the CDR3 is TGTGCCAGCAGCCAAGCGGGCCCACCCGGAGATACGCAGTATTTT. The rearrangement joins TRBV14 to TRBJ2-3; D gene uncertain. V lost 1 base and J lost 5, with 13 bases in between. The CDR3 totals 15 residues. Looked up from germline, CDR1 is SGHDN and CDR2 is FVKESK.

The J gene is TRBJ2-1, the V gene TRBV5-4, with D perhaps TRBD1 (6 bases). Between the trimmed V and J ends, which lost 0 bases and 3 bases, there was a span of 16 bases. Germline lookup yields CDR1 SGHNT and CDR2 YYREEE (reference sequence). The CDR3 covers 17 residues. The CDR3 protein is CASSLAGQSTFYNEQFF. For the CDR3, the DNA is TGTGCCAGCAGCTTGGCCGGACAGTCCACATTCTACAATGAGCAGTTCTTC.

CDR3 loop: CASSPLQGRSYEQYF. CDR3 nucleotide sequence: TGTGCCAGCAGCCCATTACAGGGTAGGAGCTACGAGCAGTACTTC. The chain carries TRBV7-6 and TRBJ2-7; D perhaps matches TRBD1 (6 bases). V gave up 5 bases and J gave up 3 bases, with 17 bases separating them. Germline V lookup: CDR1 SGHVS, CDR2 FNYEAQ. The CDR3 is 15 residues long.

Remarks on this clone: Other DNA sequences from this sample encode an identical CDR3 as well. The J gene is TRBJ2-3, the V gene TRBV18, with TRBD1 as a possible D gene (6 bases). The CDR3 length is 14 residues. V was cut by 3 bases and J by 1 base, with 8 bases left in between. The germline CDR1 and CDR2 sequences are KGHSH and LQKENI. The CDR3 DNA sequence: TGTGCCAGCTCACCGGGGGCGGGCACAGATACGCAGTATTTT. As protein: CASSPGAGTDTQYF.

The J gene is TRBJ2-5, the V gene TRBV7-2, with 12 nucleotides matching TRBD2. Per germline, CDR1 SGHTA and CDR2 FQGNSA. Trimming took 5 bases from V and 4 from J; bases not matched to a gene: 5. The CDR3 is made up of 15 amino acids. The CDR3 region has the DNA TGTGCCAGCAGCCCTAGCGGGAGGGCCAGAGAGACCCAGTACTTC. Amino acid sequence: CASSPSGRARETQYF.

The J gene is TRBJ2-1, the V gene TRBV11-2, with TRBD2 as a possible D gene (6 bases). The CDR3 sequence is 14 residues long. The V gene's germline CDR1 is SGHAT and CDR2 FQNNGV. Between the trimmed V and J ends, which lost 1 base and 9 bases, there was a span of 13 bases. CDR3 DNA: TGTGCCAGCAGCTTAGCTCCGGGAGATGGTGAGCAGTTCTTC. Translated, it gives CASSLAPGDGEQFF.

The chain has TRBV4-2 and TRBJ2-5; 9 positions agree with TRBD1. From germline, CDR1 is LGHNA and CDR2 YNFKEQ. V shed 4 bases and J 9 bases; nucleotides not matched to a gene: 12. The CDR3 runs 15 residues. CDR3 bases: TGTGCCAGCAGCCCGGAGGCCGGGACAGGGAAGTCCCAGTACTTC. Its translation: CASSPEAGTGKSQYF.

J is TRBJ1-5 and V is TRBV5-6; 12 bases line up with TRBD1. After removal of 0 bases from V and 7 bases from J, the junction contained 8 bases not matched to a gene. The CDR3 is made up of 17 amino acids. Germline values: CDR1 SGHDT, CDR2 YYEEEE. The CDR3 loop reads CASSLAGDRGRRQPQHF. Written as DNA, the CDR3 is TGTGCCAGCAGCTTGGCCGGGGACAGGGGGCGGCGGCAGCCCCAGCATTTT.

The CDR3 nucleotides are TGTGCCACCAGCAGAGTCCCCGGGACAGGGGTGGGCAATGAGCAGTTCTTC. This gives the protein CATSRVPGTGVGNEQFF. V usage is TRBV15 and J usage is TRBJ2-1, with 10 positions matching TRBD1. Trimming took 1 base from V and 6 from J; bases not matched to a gene: 9. The length of the CDR3 is 17 residues. The germline gives CDR1 LNHNV, CDR2 YYDKDF (reference sequence).

This chain connects TRBV4-1 to TRBJ1-5; maybe TRBD1 (5 bases). The CDR3 runs 17 residues. V lost 4 bases and J lost 4, with 20 bases in between. CDR1 is MGHRA and CDR2 is YSYEKL in the germline V gene. This chain's CDR3 is CASSPNWGVGENQPQHF. Here the CDR3 DNA reads TGCGCCAGCAGCCCAAATTGGGGAGTAGGGGAGAATCAGCCCCAGCATTTT.

V usage is TRBV27 and J usage is TRBJ1-1; 9 positions match TRBD1. The CDR3 is 14 residues long. From germline, CDR1 is MNHEY and CDR2 SMNVEV (reference sequence). Unmatched junction bases numbered 4, after V lost 4 bases and J lost 4 bases. The CDR3 DNA reads TGTGCCAGCAGTTCGGGGACAGGGTTCACTGAAGCTTTCTTT. Translating gives CASSSGTGFTEAFF.

The gene calls are TRBV10-2 and TRBJ1-2, with 7 bases aligning to TRBD1. CDR1 is WSHSY, CDR2 SAAADI, per germline. The CDR3 consists of 15 residues. V lost 5 bases, J lost 4 bases, and 10 bases stayed unmatched. The CDR3 bases are TGCGCCAGCAGTAATAGCAGGGGGACCCTCTATGGCTACACCTTC. Translated: CASSNSRGTLYGYTF.

The genes are TRBV27 and TRBJ1-1; TRBD1 agrees at 7 bases. Germline V gene lookup returns CDR1 MNHEY and CDR2 SMNVEV (reference sequence). The CDR3 spans 11 residues. Germline trimming cut 6 bases from V and 9 bases from J; bases unmatched to any gene: 4. The CDR3 DNA follows: TGTGCCAGCAGGATACAGGGGAAAGCTTTCTTT. Translated: CASRIQGKAFF.

The rearrangement uses TRBV7-9 and TRBJ2-7, with 11 bases matching TRBD2. CDR3 length: 17 residues. Per germline, CDR1 SEHNR and CDR2 FQNEAQ (reference sequence). V gave up 2 bases and J gave up 2 bases; unmatched junction bases: 8. The CDR3 bases are TGTGCCAGCAGCTTACGACTAGCGGGGCCCAAGACCTACGAGCAGTACTTC. Its translation is CASSLRLAGPKTYEQYF.

This chain joins TRBV9 and TRBJ1-1; 7 positions match TRBD1. CDR1 is SGDLS, CDR2 YYNGEE, per germline. CDR3 size: 14 residues. Trimming at V came to 0 bases and at J to 6 bases, leaving 5 bases not matched to a gene. The CDR3 here is CASSVAGQSSEAFF. DNA for the CDR3: TGTGCCAGCAGCGTAGCGGGACAGTCTTCTGAAGCTTTCTTT. Based on the CDR3 plus reference TRBV9 and TRBJ1-1, the full variable domain is DSGVTQTPKHLITATGQRVTLRCSPRSGDLSVYWYQQSLDQGLQFLIQYYNGEERAKGNILERFSAQQFPDLHSELNLSSLELGDSALYFCASSVAGQSSEAFFGQGTRLTVV.

This sequence joins TRBV5-1 and TRBJ1-5; no clear D. The CDR3 loop spans 15 amino acids. The V and J ends lost 0 bases and 6 bases respectively, with 13 bases between them. CDR1 SGHRS and CDR2 YFSETQ come from the germline V gene. CDR3 sequence: CASSLVPGNGQPQHF. The CDR3 DNA is TGCGCCAGCAGCTTGGTACCCGGGAACGGTCAGCCCCAGCATTTT.

The chain links TRBV10-2 to TRBJ1-5, with no clear D. Trimming left V 5 bases short and J 0 bases short, with 5 bases between. Germline CDR1 reads WSHSY; CDR2 reads SAAADI. The CDR3 length is 13 residues. The CDR3 sequence: CASSPFSNQPQHF. For the CDR3, the DNA is TGCGCCAGCAGTCCCTTTAGCAATCAGCCCCAGCATTTT.

V gene TRBV6-1 combines with J gene TRBJ1-2; 8 bases map to TRBD1. The CDR3 length is 14 residues. CDR1 is MNHNS, CDR2 SASEGT, per germline. V lost 2 bases and J lost 6; bases outside the gene matches: 5. The CDR3 loop reads CASSENTGGDGYTF. CDR3 DNA sequence: TGTGCCAGCAGTGAAAACACAGGGGGGGATGGCTACACCTTC.

CDR3 sequence (DNA): TGTGCCAGCAGTTACACGAGCACAGATACGCAGTATTTT. Protein sequence: CASSYTSTDTQYF. The chain carries TRBV6-8 and TRBJ2-3; D not resolved. This CDR3 region has 13 residues. V dropped 2 bases and J dropped 0 bases, with 3 bases sitting between them. In germline, CDR1 is MNHGY, CDR2 SAAAGT.

The chain is built from TRBV9 and TRBJ2-1, with 8 bases that match TRBD1. V was clipped by 6 bases and J by 10 bases; unmatched bases: 15. The CDR3 totals 15 residues. Germline V CDR1 and CDR2: SGDLS, YYNGEE. CDR3 loop: CASTQSLGQAEEQFF. The CDR3 DNA sequence: TGTGCCAGCACCCAGAGCTTGGGACAGGCGGAGGAGCAGTTCTTC.

The rearrangement links TRBV5-1 to TRBJ1-4; 7 nucleotides line up with TRBD1. V trimming: 3 bases; J trimming: 5 bases; junction bases outside the gene matches: 4. This CDR3 is 14 amino acids long. From germline, CDR1 is SGHRS and CDR2 YFSETQ. The chain's CDR3 is CASSSGTENEKLFF. Here the CDR3 DNA reads TGCGCCAGCAGCTCGGGGACAGAAAATGAAAAACTGTTTTTT. The whole variable domain, remainder taken from reference TRBV5-1 and TRBJ1-4, is KAGVTQTPRYLIKTRGQQVTLSCSPISGHRSVSWYQQTPGQGLQFLFEYFSETQRNKGNFPGRFSGRQFSNSRSEMNVSTLELGDSALYLCASSSGTENEKLFFGSGTQLSVL.

The chain is built from TRBV25-1 and TRBJ2-3; TRBD2 matches 8 bases. CDR1 and CDR2 (germline): MGHDK, SYGVNS. This CDR3 contains 17 residues. Trimming removed 1 base from V and 2 bases from J; junction bases left unmatched: 8. CDR3 in DNA: TGTGCCAGCAGTGAATTCCCCCCAGCGGGGGACACAGATACGCAGTATTTT. The encoded protein is CASSEFPPAGDTDTQYF.

For the CDR3, the DNA is TGTGCCCTCGGGGCGGGGGGCGATAATCAGCCCCAGCATTTT. Translating gives CALGAGGDNQPQHF. The chain employs TRBV15 and TRBJ1-5, with D perhaps TRBD1 (6 bases). The CDR3 runs 14 residues. V lost 11 bases to trimming and J lost 4 bases, with 18 bases between them. CDR1 LNHNV and CDR2 YYDKDF come from the germline V gene (reference sequence).

This chain joins TRBV28 and TRBJ2-7; 7 bases fit TRBD1. The trim removed 3 bases at V and 2 bases at J, leaving 7 bases unmatched. The CDR3 has 15 amino acids. Germline V lookup: CDR1 MDHEN, CDR2 SYDVKM. The CDR3 sequence: CASSFGDRVAYEQYF. The CDR3 nucleotides are TGTGCCAGCAGTTTTGGAGACAGGGTAGCCTACGAGCAGTACTTC.

The chain carries TRBV3-1 (or the pseudogene TRBV3-2) and TRBJ2-7; 10 bases are shared with TRBD2. The CDR3 contains 17 residues. V lost 1 base to trimming and J lost 6 bases; unmatched junction nucleotides: 12. Germline values: CDR1 LGHDT, CDR2 YNNKEL (reference sequence). The CDR3 coding sequence is TGTGCCAGCAGCCAAGCCTCGGGGCTAGCGGGGGTCGGCGAGCAGTACTTC. Translating it yields CASSQASGLAGVGEQYF.